These 22 T cell receptor beta chains were all obtained from the same sample, sequenced in a study of PD-1 blockade in mismatch repair-deficient tumors. Using immunoSEQ multiplex PCR, the repertoire was profiled, and TCRdb retains in-frame clones only, with some absent. Seen here are tens of thousands of clones, 65% to 85% observed once, and the top ten hold around 20%. Here the sequenced sample was peripheral blood, taken 12 weeks after starting pembrolizumab. The receptors stem from an adult with mismatch repair-deficient cancer.

The rearrangement links TRBV5-6 to TRBJ2-3, with D maybe TRBD2 (6 bases). Germline V gene data show CDR1 as SGHDT and CDR2 as YYEEEE. The CDR3 runs to 15 residues. V was shortened by 1 base and J by 2 bases, with 11 bases between the two germline ends. The DNA of the CDR3 is TGTGCCAGCAGCTTGAGGGGACTTTCCACAGATACGCAGTATTTT. It is translated as CASSLRGLSTDTQYF.

The V and J genes are TRBV4-3 and TRBJ2-7; D is ambiguous. CDR1 is LGHNA and CDR2 is YSLEER in the germline V gene. The V and J ends lost 1 base and 3 bases respectively, with 10 bases between them. The CDR3 sequence is 14 residues long. CDR3 nucleotides: TGCGCCAGCAGCCAAGGGATACAGATCTACGAGCAGTACTTC. This encodes CASSQGIQIYEQYF.

The chain recombines TRBV15 with TRBJ1-2; maybe TRBD1 (6 bases). V lost 4 bases to trimming and J lost 7 bases, with 13 bases between them. The CDR3 has 13 residues. Per germline, CDR1 LNHNV and CDR2 YYDKDF (reference sequence). CDR3 sequence: CATSKDRTGGYTF. The CDR3 DNA is TGTGCCACCAGCAAAGACAGGACCGGTGGCTACACCTTC.

This clone has just one count. V is TRBV6-6 and J is TRBJ1-5, with 10 bases lining up with TRBD1. Per germline, CDR1 MNHNY and CDR2 SVGAGI (reference sequence). Trimming removed 6 bases from V and 0 bases from J; junction bases left unmatched: 2. This CDR3 contains 15 residues. CDR3 loop: CASRTGGYSNQPQHF. The CDR3 bases are TGTGCCAGCAGGACAGGGGGCTATAGCAATCAGCCCCAGCATTTT.

V is TRBV18 and J is TRBJ2-5; TRBD2 matches at 10 bases. Unmatched junction bases numbered 4, after V lost 3 bases and J lost 3 bases. The CDR3 is 15 amino acids. CDR1 and CDR2 from the germline V gene are KGHSH and LQKENI. The CDR3 sequence: CASSPQAGGEETQYF. DNA of the CDR3: TGTGCCAGCTCACCGCAAGCGGGAGGGGAAGAGACCCAGTACTTC.

The genes are TRBV6-9 and TRBJ2-4, with TRBD1 as a possible D gene (6 bases). Trimming removed 4 bases at V and 3 bases at J, with 22 bases between. From germline, CDR1 is MNHGY and CDR2 SVAAGI. The CDR3 runs 18 residues. The CDR3 bases are TGTGCCAGCAGTTTATACCCGGGACACCCGAGGGGCAAAAACATTCAGTACTTC. Translated: CASSLYPGHPRGKNIQYF.

The V gene is TRBV11-2, the J gene TRBJ2-6; 11 positions match TRBD2. From germline, CDR1 is SGHAT and CDR2 FQNNGV. The trim removed 4 bases at V and 0 bases at J, leaving 2 bases unmatched. The CDR3 is 17 residues long. As DNA, the CDR3 is TGTGCCAGCAGCTCGGGACTAGCGGTCTCTGGGGCCAACGTCCTGACTTTC. It encodes CASSSGLAVSGANVLTF.

The chain combines TRBV4-1 with TRBJ2-1, with 7 bases lining up with TRBD1. V dropped 6 bases and J dropped 0; count of bases not matched to a gene: 2. The CDR3 sequence is 14 residues long. Looked up from germline, CDR1 is MGHRA and CDR2 is YSYEKL. The CDR3 loop is CASSTGDSYNEQFF. CDR3 DNA: TGCGCCAGCAGTACAGGGGACTCCTACAATGAGCAGTTCTTC.

The chain couples TRBV18 to TRBJ1-1, with 10 bases lining up with TRBD1. CDR1 and CDR2 (germline): KGHSH, LQKENI. The junction had 10 bases not matched to a gene; V was cut back by 2 bases and J by 1 base. This CDR3 spans 18 amino acids. Written as DNA, the CDR3 is TGTGCCAGCTCACCAAGGACAGGGGGAGCGAGGGAGAACACTGAAGCTTTCTTT. Protein: CASSPRTGGARENTEAFF.

This rearrangement joins TRBV6-1 to TRBJ2-5; no reliable D call. The CDR3 is made up of 11 amino acids. CDR1 is MNHNS, CDR2 SASEGT, per germline. V was trimmed by 3 bases and J by 7 bases, leaving 6 bases between them. CDR3 loop: CASSDSGTQYF. The DNA of the CDR3 is TGTGCCAGCAGTGATTCGGGGACCCAGTACTTC.

The rearrangement joins TRBV6-5 to TRBJ2-6, with D hard to call. Germline CDR1 is MNHEY and CDR2 is SVGAGI. This CDR3 has 13 amino acids. The V gene lost 6 bases and the J gene lost 0 bases, with 3 bases spanning the gap. The CDR3: CASRRSGANVLTF. In DNA form, the CDR3 reads TGTGCCAGCAGGCGCTCTGGGGCCAACGTCCTGACTTTC.

V gene TRBV7-9 combines with J gene TRBJ2-1, with TRBD1 matching over 7 bases. Trimming took 3 bases from V and 5 from J; bases not matched to a gene: 4. The CDR3 runs to 14 residues. Germline-derived CDR1 and CDR2 are SEHNR and FQNEAQ (reference sequence). CDR3 region: CASSFQTGHNEQFF. DNA for the CDR3: TGTGCCAGCAGCTTCCAGACAGGGCACAATGAGCAGTTCTTC.

The chain couples TRBV25-1 to TRBJ2-3; D not resolved. From germline, CDR1 is MGHDK and CDR2 SYGVNS. The CDR3 extends over 16 amino acids. The V gene lost 2 bases and the J gene lost 0 bases, with 12 bases spanning the gap. Written as DNA, the CDR3 is TGTGCCAGCAGTGAACCCACAGAACCTAGCACAGATACGCAGTATTTT. Translation gives CASSEPTEPSTDTQYF.

There are a few counts of this clone. CDR3 bases: TGTGCCAGCAGCACCGGACTAGCGGGAGGCTACGAGCAGTACTTC. This gives the protein CASSTGLAGGYEQYF. The chain links TRBV7-9 to TRBJ2-7; 14 nucleotides agree with TRBD2. The CDR3 covers 15 residues. CDR1 and CDR2 (germline): SEHNR, FQNEAQ (reference sequence). The V and J ends lost 5 bases and 3 bases, in that order; junction bases with no gene match: 3.

This clone was picked up a small number of times. An end of the junction differs from the germline gene, which may be a read error. The chain is built from TRBV28 and TRBJ2-7; D call uncertain. The CDR3 spans 13 residues. Germline V lookup: CDR1 MDHEN, CDR2 SYDVKM. The CDR3 nucleotides are TGTGCCAGCAGTTGCGGCGGCTCCGACGAGCAGTACTTC. Protein product: CASSCGGSDEQYF.

The chain couples TRBV9 to TRBJ1-2; TRBD1 matches at 8 bases. V lost 3 bases, J lost 7 bases, and 8 bases stayed unmatched. The CDR3 contains 14 residues. The germline gives CDR1 SGDLS, CDR2 YYNGEE. CDR3 amino acids: CASSGHRGAGGYTF. For the CDR3, the DNA is TGTGCCAGCAGCGGACACAGGGGGGCGGGTGGCTACACCTTC. Using reference TRBV9 and TRBJ1-2 for the parts outside the CDR3, the full variable domain is DSGVTQTPKHLITATGQRVTLRCSPRSGDLSVYWYQQSLDQGLQFLIQYYNGEERAKGNILERFSAQQFPDLHSELNLSSLELGDSALYFCASSGHRGAGGYTFGSGTRLTVV.

This chain connects TRBV18 to TRBJ2-6; D tentatively fits TRBD1 or TRBD2 (5 bases each). Trimming took off 4 bases at V and 11 bases at J, with 18 bases between the two ends. Germline CDR1 is KGHSH and CDR2 is LQKENI. This CDR3 comprises 15 residues. DNA for the CDR3: TGTGCCAGCTCACTCTTCTCCGGGACGTCTGACGTCCTGACTTTC. Its protein product is CASSLFSGTSDVLTF.

The chain uses TRBV4-2 and TRBJ2-3; 10 bases are a match to TRBD2. V trimming: 1 base; J trimming: 5 bases; junction bases outside the gene matches: 9. The CDR3 is made up of 17 amino acids. Per the germline V gene, CDR1 is LGHNA and CDR2 is YNFKEQ. The chain's CDR3 is CASSQVSAGGPGDTQYF. The CDR3 DNA is TGTGCCAGCAGCCAAGTCTCAGCGGGAGGGCCGGGAGATACGCAGTATTTT.

The chain carries TRBV5-1 and TRBJ2-2; TRBD2 agrees at 10 bases. Germline-derived CDR1 and CDR2 are SGHRS and YFSETQ. Trimming removed 3 bases from V and 6 bases from J; junction bases left unmatched: 2. This CDR3 is built from 14 residues. The CDR3 region has the DNA TGCGCCAGCAGCTCCGGGACTAGCGCCGGGGAGCTGTTTTTT. Its protein product is CASSSGTSAGELFF.

This clone was found once. This chain connects TRBV5-5 to TRBJ1-4, with 8 bases matching TRBD1. Germline CDR1 is SGHKS and CDR2 is YYEKEE (reference sequence). The J segment lost 4 bases and the V segment lost 2 bases, leaving 10 bases of the junction unmatched. This CDR3 region has 17 residues. The CDR3 bases are TGTGCCAGCAGCTTCAAACCGTCGGGACAGGTTAATGAAAAACTGTTTTTT. As protein: CASSFKPSGQVNEKLFF.

This clone turned up a few times. The chain has TRBV5-1 and TRBJ2-1, with TRBD1 matching over 8 bases. In germline, CDR1 is SGHRS, CDR2 YFSETQ. This CDR3 is 15 amino acids long. Trimming removed 9 bases from V and 4 bases from J; junction bases left unmatched: 12. The DNA for the CDR3 is TGCGCCACCATGACAGGGGTTGGGGTATACAATGAGCAGTTCTTC. It translates to CATMTGVGVYNEQFF.

J is TRBJ2-7 and V is TRBV5-1; D perhaps matches TRBD2 (7 bases). The CDR3 is 16 amino acids. V shed 5 bases and J shed 0 bases, with 18 bases lying between them. CDR1 is SGHRS, CDR2 YFSETQ, per germline. In DNA form, the CDR3 reads TGCGCCAGCAGACAAGGGGGGGGTCAAAGCTCCTACGAGCAGTACTTC. Amino acids: CASRQGGGQSSYEQYF.